This entry features one TCR beta chain sequence. The antigen remains undetermined. These data belong to a study of cytomegalovirus exposure and HLA in healthy donors. Overall study results and limits: Later genetic work tied a missense DCLRE1C variant to beta-chain V and J trimming.

The PCR made use of 60 Vbeta and 13 Jbeta primers. Assay used: immunoSEQ multiplex PCR; TCRdb lists only in-frame clones, some missing. The data hold some 100,000 clones, with about 68% observed a single time. Germline assignment: CDR1 MNHNS and CDR2 SASEGT. The CDR3 has 15 residues. V lost 4 bases and J 0 bases, leaving 10 bases between the germline ends. The sequencing sample was made of PBMCs. The chain joins TRBV6-1 to TRBJ1-5; D might be TRBD1 (6 bases). This receptor was identified in a male donor in good health and CMV-seropositive. The CDR3 DNA reads as TGTGCCAGCAGTGCTAGGGGGAATAGCAATCAGCCCCAGCATTTT. Protein sequence: CASSARGNSNQPQHF.